This is a list of T cell receptor beta chains from one sample in a study of blood T cells in healthy people across ages. From the 5' RACE reads, TCRdb called clonotypes with MiXCR, one entry per CDR3 protein. The table includes approximately 1,000,000 distinct CDR3 sequences, 30% to 40% detected once. Sequencing was performed on blood. These receptors were collected from a man younger than 35 in good health. Both conserved end residues are part of each CDR3. The order of the fields is D gene, J gene, clone size, V gene, CDR3 protein, CDR3 DNA. D genes are given only for firm matches. Clone size is given for some rows only: seen once, a few or many times, or a class if the clone is expanded.

-,TRBJ2-1,-,TRBV29-1,CSAERGGGGRNEQFF,TGCAGCGCTGAAAGGGGAGGGGGGGGTCGCAATGAGCAGTTCTTC
-,TRBJ2-5,-,TRBV18,CASSPFSPETQYF,TGTGCCAGCTCACCGTTCAGTCCGGAGACCCAGTACTTC
-,TRBJ1-2,-,TRBV3-1,CASRNPGDYGYTF,TGTGCCAGCAGGAACCCTGGGGACTATGGCTACACCTTC
TRBD2,TRBJ2-1,-,TRBV11-2,CASSLVPRMGRGYNEQFF,TGTGCCAGCAGCTTAGTCCCCAGGATGGGGCGGGGGTACAATGAGCAGTTCTTC
-,TRBJ1-6,few,TRBV4-1,CASSRINSPLHF,TGCGCCAGCAGCCGAATAAATTCACCCCTCCACTTT
-,TRBJ2-5,-,TRBV12-3/TRBV12-4,CASSLGYLETQYF,TGTGCCAGCAGTTTAGGGTATCTCGAGACCCAGTACTTC
TRBD1,TRBJ1-2,-,TRBV20-1,CSAGATGNYGYTF,TGCAGTGCTGGAGCGACAGGGAACTATGGCTACACCTTC
-,TRBJ2-1,-,TRBV2,CASSRTGQPYNEQFF,TGTGCCAGCAGTCGTACAGGGCAACCCTACAATGAGCAGTTCTTC
TRBD2,TRBJ2-1,few,TRBV12-3/TRBV12-4,CASSLFWGGLRHSYNEQFF,TGTGCCAGCAGTTTATTCTGGGGAGGGTTGAGGCATAGCTACAATGAGCAGTTCTTC
-,TRBJ2-2,-,TRBV4-1,CASSQGWGSNTGELFF,TGCGCCAGCAGCCAAGGCTGGGGATCAAACACCGGGGAGCTGTTTTTT
TRBD2,TRBJ2-2,-,TRBV9,CASSALADTGELFF,TGTGCCAGCAGCGCACTAGCGGACACCGGGGAGCTGTTTTTT
-,TRBJ2-3,many,TRBV5-1,CASSLDSGTDTQYF,TGCGCCAGCAGCTTGGACTCAGGCACAGATACGCAGTATTTT
-,TRBJ2-1,-,TRBV6-5,CASSYSGRSSYNEQFF,TGTGCCAGCAGTTACTCTGGCAGAAGCTCCTACAATGAGCAGTTCTTC
-,TRBJ1-1,-,TRBV7-2,CASSRAGGSDTEAFF,TGTGCCAGCAGTCGTGCGGGGGGATCGGACACTGAAGCTTTCTTT
TRBD2,TRBJ2-1,many,TRBV6-6,CASSYRAGPSSYNEQFF,TGTGCCAGCAGTTACCGAGCGGGGCCATCATCCTACAATGAGCAGTTCTTC
-,TRBJ1-2,-,TRBV9,CASSVATSGSDYGYTF,TGTGCCAGCAGCGTAGCCACTTCAGGGTCTGACTATGGCTACACCTTC
-,TRBJ2-1,once,TRBV19,CASSILLTASYNEQFF,TGTGCCAGTAGTATCCTCCTGACGGCCTCCTACAATGAGCAGTTCTTC
-,TRBJ1-2,-,TRBV27,CASSFSPSNGYTF,TGTGCCAGCAGTTTTTCTCCGTCGAATGGCTACACCTTC
TRBD1,TRBJ2-3,few,TRBV6-5,CASSYEGAKDTQYF,TGTGCCAGCAGTTACGAGGGGGCAAAAGATACGCAGTATTTT
TRBD1,TRBJ1-4,-,TRBV7-2,CASSSQGAVEKLFF,TGTGCCAGCAGCTCACAGGGGGCGGTTGAAAAACTGTTTTTT
TRBD2,TRBJ2-6,few,TRBV12-3/TRBV12-4,CASSFELAASSGANVLTF,TGTGCCAGCAGTTTCGAACTAGCGGCTAGCTCTGGGGCCAACGTCCTGACTTTC
TRBD2,TRBJ2-3,few,TRBV12-3/TRBV12-4,CASSFSSSGGDTQYF,TGTGCCAGCAGTTTTTCCAGTAGCGGGGGCGATACGCAGTATTTT
TRBD1,TRBJ2-7,-,TRBV27,CASSLLGQGYEQYF,TGTGCCAGCAGTTTACTAGGACAGGGCTACGAGCAGTACTTC
-,TRBJ2-7,once,TRBV2,CANSEPTATYERYF,TGTGCCAACAGTGAACCAACCGCCACCTACGAGCGGTACTTC
-,TRBJ1-4,-,TRBV28,CASSLGGGSGEKLFF,TGTGCCAGCAGTTTGGGAGGGGGTAGTGGTGAAAAACTGTTTTTT
-,TRBJ2-5,few,TRBV20-1,CSARDHREETQYF,TGCAGTGCTAGAGATCACAGGGAAGAGACCCAGTACTTC
-,TRBJ2-7,few,TRBV27,CASSLSPFGPGYEQYF,TGTGCCAGCAGTTTATCGCCCTTTGGGCCAGGCTACGAGCAGTACTTC
-,TRBJ1-5,few,TRBV12-3/TRBV12-4,CASRRGTDNQPQHF,TGTGCCAGCCGTCGGGGTACCGACAATCAGCCCCAGCATTTT
-,TRBJ2-1,-,TRBV7-9,CASSLGDNIQETQFF,TGTGCCAGCAGCTTAGGGGACAACATCCAAGAGACCCAGTTCTTC
TRBD2,TRBJ2-7,-,TRBV7-2,CASSLTSGGTYYEQYF,TGTGCCAGCAGCTTAACTAGCGGTGGAACATACTACGAGCAGTACTTC
TRBD2,TRBJ2-7,many,TRBV12-3/TRBV12-4,CASSRSGVPYNEQYF,TGTGCCAGCAGTCGTAGCGGGGTACCATACAATGAGCAGTACTTC
TRBD1,TRBJ1-1,few,TRBV3-1,CASSQFPTGRYTEAFF,TGTGCCAGCAGCCAATTTCCGACAGGGCGTTACACTGAAGCTTTCTTT